The 11 T cell receptor beta chains below were found in one sample sequenced in a study of patients and donors after allogeneic stem cell transplantation. TCRdb called the RT-PCR reads again in MiXCR, with one record for every CDR3 protein. The sample lists about 960,000 distinct CDR3 sequences, more than 15% occurring once. Input material: blood, either unsorted or a sorted T cell fraction (not recorded which). The receptors stem from a human donor who was either an allogeneic HSCT recipient or a stem cell or donor lymphocyte infusion donor (not recorded which). It is not recorded whose cells these are; they may come from a transplant donor.

The V and J genes are TRBV5-1 and TRBJ2-1; 15 bases line up with TRBD2. Per germline, CDR1 SGHRS and CDR2 YFSETQ. Trimming cost V 4 bases and J 9 bases; bases outside gene matches: 5. The CDR3 sequence is 15 residues long. CDR3 sequence (DNA): TGCGCCAGCAGCACCGGACTAGCGGGAGGGGGTGAGCAGTTCTTC. Protein: CASSTGLAGGGEQFF.

This chain links TRBV6-1 with TRBJ2-1; D is possibly TRBD2 (7 bases). The germline CDR1 and CDR2 sequences are MNHNS and SASEGT. This CDR3 contains 12 residues. V lost 5 bases and J 11 bases, leaving 13 bases between the germline ends. For the CDR3, the DNA is TGTGCCAGCAGTATCTGGGGGGGGCAGCAGTTCTTC. Its protein product is CASSIWGGQQFF.

The rearrangement joins TRBV7-3 to TRBJ2-3; a weak D match, TRBD2 (6 bases). The germline V and J ends were trimmed by 4 bases and 5 bases, with 16 bases remaining between them. The CDR3 has 15 residues. Germline assignment: CDR1 SGHTA and CDR2 FQGTGA. CDR3 bases: TGTGCCAGCAGCTCGGGACTGCGTATGGAAGATACGCAGTATTTT. Amino acid sequence: CASSSGLRMEDTQYF.

CDR3 nucleotide sequence: TGTGCCAGCACTTTGGAGGCGCGTGGCTACACCTTC. It is translated as CASTLEARGYTF. The chain uses TRBV2 and TRBJ1-2; no definite D call. This CDR3 contains 12 residues. Per germline, CDR1 SNHLY and CDR2 FYNNEI. V gave up 7 bases and J gave up 7 bases, with 13 bases separating them.

The table lists this clonotype with a few counts. The chain recombines TRBV6-1 with TRBJ1-5; possibly TRBD1 for D (6 bases). Trimming removed 7 bases from V and 6 bases from J, with 13 bases in between. CDR3 size: 13 residues. Germline V CDR1 and CDR2: MNHNS, SASEGT. This CDR3 is CASTQGLGQPQHF. CDR3 DNA sequence: TGTGCCAGCACCCAGGGGTTAGGTCAGCCCCAGCATTTT.

The chain recombines TRBV2 with TRBJ1-2; possibly TRBD1 for D (5 bases). Trimming pared 9 bases from V and 4 bases from J, leaving 12 bases between. The CDR3 has 12 amino acids. Germline assignment: CDR1 SNHLY and CDR2 FYNNEI. CDR3 nucleotide sequence: TGTGCCAGTTCCCCACAGGCCTATGGCTACACCTTC. Residues: CASSPQAYGYTF.

V usage is TRBV24-1 and J usage is TRBJ1-5; D remains ambiguous. CDR1 and CDR2 (germline): KGHDR, SFDVKD. The CDR3 loop spans 16 amino acids. V lost 0 bases, J lost 0 bases, and 8 bases lay in between. CDR3 DNA sequence: TGTGCCACCAGTGATTTGGCCGGCCCTAGCAATCAGCCCCAGCATTTT. Translated: CATSDLAGPSNQPQHF.

The gene calls are TRBV7-8 and TRBJ2-2; D possibly corresponds to TRBD1 (6 bases). V was shortened by 1 base and J by 4 bases, with 19 bases between the two germline ends. CDR1 and CDR2 from the germline V gene are SGHVS and FQNEAQ. This CDR3 is built from 18 residues. The CDR3 DNA sequence: TGTGCCAGCAGCTTAGTAGCCAACCCCACAGGGTTCACCGGGGAGCTGTTTTTT. Its protein product is CASSLVANPTGFTGELFF.

This clonotype has more than one count but fewer than ten. The CDR3 region has the DNA TGTGCCATCACGCAAGCGGGAGAATACCACGAGCAGTACTTC. Translation: CAITQAGEYHEQYF. This chain connects TRBV10-3 to TRBJ2-7, with 8 bases fitting TRBD2. Per the germline V gene, CDR1 is ENHRY and CDR2 is SYGVKD. The CDR3 runs 14 residues. The J segment lost 5 bases and the V segment lost 7 bases, leaving 10 bases of the junction unmatched.

The J gene is TRBJ2-7, the V gene TRBV4-1; no reliable D call. V shed 1 base and J shed 0 bases, with 10 bases lying between them. The CDR3 extends over 15 amino acids. Germline V gene lookup returns CDR1 MGHRA and CDR2 YSYEKL. CDR3 DNA: TGCGCCAGCAGCCAAGGACGGATCAGCTCCTACGAGCAGTACTTC. Its translation is CASSQGRISSYEQYF.

The rearrangement links TRBV18 to TRBJ2-5; 7 positions agree with TRBD2. This CDR3 region has 14 residues. V dropped 3 bases and J dropped 7; count of bases not matched to a gene: 8. CDR1 and CDR2 (germline): KGHSH, LQKENI. This CDR3 reads CASSPTSFEGTQYF. As DNA, the CDR3 is TGTGCCAGCTCACCGACTAGCTTCGAGGGGACCCAGTACTTC. Variable domain in full (rest from reference TRBV18 and TRBJ2-5): NAGVMQNPRHLVRRRGQEARLRCSPMKGHSHVYWYRQLPEEGLKFMVYLQKENIIDESGMPKERFSAEFPKEGPSILRIQQVVRGDSAAYFCASSPTSFEGTQYFGPGTRLLVL.